A selection of T cell receptor beta chains follows, all from one sample in a study of shared clonotypes between healthy human individuals. Clones were sequenced by immunoSEQ multiplex PCR, and TCRdb holds only the in-frame ones, with some missing. The sample consists of 2,500,000 or so clones, 85% to 95% of them appearing once. Specimen: naive CD4+ T cells from PBMCs. These receptors originate from a young man in good health. Some clones in this sample may be carry-over from other donors' samples. Each CDR3 is given with its conserved first and last residue. A D gene is named only where the DNA matches it firmly. Size is stated for part of the rows, as once, few or many counts, or as a class when the clone is expanded.

TGTGCCAGCAGTGTGGACAGGGCAGAGACCCAGTACTTC CASSVDRAETQYF TRBV6-5 - TRBD1 TRBJ2-5
TGTGCCAGCACTTTGGGACACTCGGGCAACTATGGCTACACCTTC CASTLGHSGNYGYTF TRBV6-1 - - TRBJ1-2
TGTGCCAGCTCACAAACGAATGCCTACGAGCAGTACTTC CASSQTNAYEQYF TRBV18 once - TRBJ2-7
TGTGCCAGCAGTTTGAGGCCGGGGGGCTATGAGCAGTTCTTC CASSLRPGGYEQFF TRBV28 - - TRBJ2-1
TGTGCCAGCAGCTTTTCCCTAGGAGGGACCCAGTACTTC CASSFSLGGTQYF TRBV11-2 - - TRBJ2-5
TGTGCCAGCAGTTTAGGGTATCTTGGCTATGGCTACACCTTC CASSLGYLGYGYTF TRBV27 - - TRBJ1-2
TGTGCCAGCAGCCCGACAGGGGGTTGGGGCTACACCTTC CASSPTGGWGYTF TRBV28 - TRBD1 TRBJ1-2
TGTGCCAGCAGTGACAGACTAGCGGTGCGGGAGACCCAGTACTTC CASSDRLAVRETQYF TRBV6-1 - TRBD2 TRBJ2-5
TGTGCCAGCGGGGAACAGGGTGGAAACACCATATATTTT CASGEQGGNTIYF TRBV2 - - TRBJ1-3
TGCGCCAGCAGCCCACAGCTGACAGGGGGGAATGAGCAGTTCTTC CASSPQLTGGNEQFF TRBV5-1 - TRBD1 TRBJ2-1
TGTGCCAGCATCAGTCGTCTCGCGGGTGAGCAGTTCTTC CASISRLAGEQFF TRBV5-8 - - TRBJ2-1
TGTGCCAGCACCCTCCCGGTAGGCCGCATGAACACTGAAGCTTTCTTT CASTLPVGRMNTEAFF TRBV27 once - TRBJ1-1
TGTGCCAGCAGTTTATTGGACCAGGGGGCTTTCTTT CASSLLDQGAFF TRBV28 - - TRBJ1-1